The entry below describes one T cell receptor (beta chain). The antigen is not known. These data belong to a study of T cell responses to AZD1222 COVID-19 vaccine. The data were produced by immunoSEQ multiplex PCR, yet TCRdb's version contains in-frame clones alone and is incomplete. The table lists roughly 140,000 clones, approximately 85% of them singletons, with 4.1% in the top ten. General study findings and limits: Every sample of the repertoires postdated the peak T cell response. Receipt of two AZD1222 doses was followed by a rise in Spike-specific TCR breadth and depth. Targets within unmutated variant regions were reportedly found for nearly half of spike-specific TCRs.

V gave up 4 bases and J gave up 2 bases, with 10 bases separating them. Germline CDR1 is SGHTA and CDR2 is FQGTGA. The CDR3 runs 14 residues. The chain recombines TRBV7-3 with TRBJ2-3, with a tentative D call TRBD2 (6 bases). The source material was peripheral blood, sampled on day 0 of MenACWY control vaccination. This TCR was sampled from an adult in good health. CDR3: CASSSGTYTDTQYF. The CDR3 DNA is TGTGCCAGCAGCTCCGGGACTTACACAGATACGCAGTATTTT.